The sequence of this T cell receptor beta chain was determined in a study of response to subunit inactivated influenza vaccine. This clonotype has just a few counts. As yet, its antigen is unknown. General study results and limits: New T cells are recruited in small numbers by each seasonal influenza vaccination, according to the authors' suggestion.

J gave up 4 bases and V 0 bases, and 8 bases lay outside the gene matches. The CDR3 sequence is 15 residues long. The germline CDR1 and CDR2 sequences are DFQATT and SNEGSKA (reference sequence). TCRdb used MiXCR to reprocess the RT-PCR reads, holding one entry per CDR3 protein. The table lists 450,000 to 600,000 distinct CDR3 sequences, 6.5% to 8% of them singletons. The starting material was PBMCs from blood, obtained less than 30 months after vaccination. The chain has TRBV20-1 and TRBJ2-7, with 8 bases aligning to TRBD1. This receptor was obtained from a man between 50 and 70 years old who received an inactivated influenza vaccine. This CDR3 is CSARDVRTGRYEQYF. The CDR3 nucleotides are TGCAGTGCTAGAGACGTTAGGACAGGGAGGTACGAGCAGTACTTC.